Listed below are T cell receptor beta chains from one sample, sequenced in a study of CD8 T cells in Susac syndrome. Each CDR3 protein is one row after TCRdb ran MiXCR on the immunoSEQ multiplex PCR reads. The table has 250,000 to 300,000 distinct CDR3 sequences, around 89% seen once. Material: CD8+ T cells from PBMCs. The receptors were gathered from a human donor with multiple sclerosis. Both conserved end residues are trimmed from each CDR3. The D gene is left open where the match is weak.

v_gene: TRBV28
d_gene: NA
j_gene: TRBJ1-5
CDR3aa: ASSLRGRGNQPQH

v_gene: TRBV6-4
d_gene: TRBD1
j_gene: TRBJ2-7
CDR3aa: ASSEGAGGSYEQY

v_gene: TRBV6-5
d_gene: TRBD1
j_gene: TRBJ2-5
CDR3aa: ASSPHRGLQETQY

v_gene: TRBV20-1
d_gene: NA
j_gene: TRBJ2-7
CDR3aa: SARGGNEQY

v_gene: TRBV4-2
d_gene: NA
j_gene: TRBJ1-1
CDR3aa: ASSQGMERTEAF

v_gene: TRBV6-5
d_gene: TRBD1
j_gene: TRBJ2-1
CDR3aa: ATGQGYNEQF

v_gene: TRBV28
d_gene: NA
j_gene: TRBJ2-1
CDR3aa: ASSLTAGSSYNEQF

v_gene: TRBV21-1
d_gene: NA
j_gene: TRBJ1-6
CDR3aa: ASSNNTLSSYNSPLH

v_gene: TRBV19
d_gene: NA
j_gene: TRBJ1-5
CDR3aa: ASSWKNYSNQPQH

v_gene: TRBV2
d_gene: NA
j_gene: TRBJ2-7
CDR3aa: ASTRGSYEQY

v_gene: TRBV13
d_gene: NA
j_gene: TRBJ1-1
CDR3aa: ASSPNPDSFEAF

v_gene: TRBV27
d_gene: TRBD2
j_gene: TRBJ2-3
CDR3aa: ASSLLGTTSDTQY

v_gene: TRBV5-5
d_gene: TRBD2
j_gene: TRBJ2-3
CDR3aa: ASSRNRGGIDTQY

v_gene: TRBV12-3/TRBV12-4
d_gene: TRBD1
j_gene: TRBJ1-3
CDR3aa: ASRGGRGQISGNTIY

v_gene: TRBV15
d_gene: NA
j_gene: TRBJ2-3
CDR3aa: ATSRDFGTDTQY

v_gene: TRBV28
d_gene: TRBD2
j_gene: TRBJ2-7
CDR3aa: ASSLGLAGEGGWYEQY

v_gene: TRBV19
d_gene: NA
j_gene: TRBJ1-1
CDR3aa: ASSLPGLGSTEAF

v_gene: TRBV6-5
d_gene: NA
j_gene: TRBJ2-7
CDR3aa: ASEGEVY

v_gene: TRBV11-2
d_gene: NA
j_gene: TRBJ2-4
CDR3aa: ASSLPGGENIQY

v_gene: TRBV30
d_gene: NA
j_gene: TRBJ1-3
CDR3aa: AWSGTERNTIY

v_gene: TRBV15
d_gene: TRBD2
j_gene: TRBJ2-5
CDR3aa: ATSSKAGGGETQY

v_gene: TRBV28
d_gene: NA
j_gene: TRBJ2-5
CDR3aa: ASSFIAVGLGETQY

v_gene: TRBV3-1
d_gene: NA
j_gene: TRBJ2-7
CDR3aa: ASSPRDYEQY

v_gene: TRBV27
d_gene: NA
j_gene: TRBJ2-5
CDR3aa: ASSLSNNRQKGEETQY

v_gene: TRBV28
d_gene: NA
j_gene: TRBJ2-7
CDR3aa: ASSLQGPRRNYEQY

v_gene: TRBV11-2
d_gene: NA
j_gene: TRBJ2-7
CDR3aa: ASSLNRDGTYEQY

v_gene: TRBV3-1
d_gene: NA
j_gene: TRBJ2-1
CDR3aa: ASSRPGTDSYNEQF

v_gene: TRBV7-8
d_gene: TRBD1
j_gene: TRBJ2-7
CDR3aa: ASSHRDRGIYEQY

v_gene: TRBV12-3/TRBV12-4
d_gene: TRBD2
j_gene: TRBJ2-2
CDR3aa: ASSPAGGGTGELF

v_gene: TRBV6-5
d_gene: NA
j_gene: TRBJ2-1
CDR3aa: ASSYTGTSYNEQF

v_gene: TRBV19
d_gene: TRBD2
j_gene: TRBJ2-7
CDR3aa: ASSSGRAYYEQY

v_gene: TRBV6-4
d_gene: TRBD2
j_gene: TRBJ2-1
CDR3aa: ASSDVTSGGNEQF

v_gene: TRBV7-9
d_gene: TRBD1
j_gene: TRBJ2-1
CDR3aa: ASSYPARGQGNDNEQF

v_gene: TRBV7-9
d_gene: TRBD2
j_gene: TRBJ2-7
CDR3aa: ASSLIGIAGGQDYEQY

v_gene: TRBV20-1
d_gene: TRBD2
j_gene: TRBJ2-2
CDR3aa: SALTRASGRAVGTGELF

v_gene: TRBV2
d_gene: TRBD1
j_gene: TRBJ2-2
CDR3aa: ASKPGQGITGELF

v_gene: TRBV5-4
d_gene: TRBD1
j_gene: TRBJ2-4
CDR3aa: ASSIPGDSHKNIQY

v_gene: TRBV27
d_gene: NA
j_gene: TRBJ1-6
CDR3aa: ASSFPDSPLH

v_gene: TRBV6-5
d_gene: NA
j_gene: TRBJ2-3
CDR3aa: ASSYIGRGRGEGTQY

v_gene: TRBV10-3
d_gene: TRBD1
j_gene: TRBJ1-1
CDR3aa: AISAGTGPPGGTEAF

v_gene: TRBV5-1
d_gene: NA
j_gene: TRBJ2-2
CDR3aa: ASSLDNGFGELF

v_gene: TRBV19
d_gene: NA
j_gene: TRBJ2-1
CDR3aa: ASSGGEQF

v_gene: TRBV5-1
d_gene: NA
j_gene: TRBJ2-3
CDR3aa: ASQTLGQSWVDTQY

v_gene: TRBV3-1
d_gene: NA
j_gene: TRBJ2-1
CDR3aa: ASSSPGAREGDEQF

v_gene: TRBV15
d_gene: NA
j_gene: TRBJ1-1
CDR3aa: ATSRDGGSGNTEAF

v_gene: TRBV2
d_gene: TRBD2
j_gene: TRBJ2-1
CDR3aa: ASSASVMGGVEQF